The source of this TCR beta chain is a study of shared clonotypes between healthy human individuals. Study-level findings and limits: Clonotype sharing across donors was expected to vary with sequencing depth.

Positive CCR7 selection of CD45RO-negative cells yielded the naive CD8 cells, and terminally differentiated effector memory CD45RA+ cells were excluded. Each of the donors was a healthy adult who was HIV-negative and had not had a recent acute infection or vaccination. In the case of this clone: No antigen is known for it.

V gave up 4 bases and J gave up 1 base, with 20 bases separating them. This CDR3 is 17 amino acids long. Germline CDR1 SGHAT, CDR2 FQNNGV. Across several immunoSEQ plates, the genomic DNA of each subset was split evenly. Sequencing was performed with immunoSEQ multiplex PCR; in TCRdb, only in-frame clones are kept and a portion is missing. The top ten clones hold about 1.7% of a sample with roughly 2,000,000 clones, around 93% of them seen once. Sequencing was performed on naive CD8+ T cells from PBMCs. The rearrangement links TRBV11-2 to TRBJ2-7; D is possibly TRBD1 (6 bases). This receptor was taken from a man between 18 and 29 years old in good health. Some clones in this sample may be carry-over from other donors' samples. This CDR3 reads CASSWNREGSRSYEQYF. DNA for the CDR3: TGTGCCAGCAGCTGGAACAGGGAAGGGAGCCGATCCTACGAGCAGTACTTC. Looking up the rest from reference TRBV11-2 and TRBJ2-7 gives the full variable domain: EAGVAQSPRYKIIEKRQSVAFWCNPISGHATLYWYQQILGQGPKLLIQFQNNGVVDDSQLPKDRFSAERLKGVDSTLKIQPAKLEDSAVYLCASSWNREGSRSYEQYFGPGTRLTVT.